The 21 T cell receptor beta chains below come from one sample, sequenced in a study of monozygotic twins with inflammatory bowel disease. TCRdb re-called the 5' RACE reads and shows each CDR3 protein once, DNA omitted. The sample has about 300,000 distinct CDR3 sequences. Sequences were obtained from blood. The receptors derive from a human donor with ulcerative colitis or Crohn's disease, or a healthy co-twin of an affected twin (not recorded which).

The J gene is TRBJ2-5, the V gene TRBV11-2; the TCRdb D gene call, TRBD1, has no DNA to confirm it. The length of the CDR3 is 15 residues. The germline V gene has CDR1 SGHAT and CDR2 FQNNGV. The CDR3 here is CASSPRTGGEETQYF.

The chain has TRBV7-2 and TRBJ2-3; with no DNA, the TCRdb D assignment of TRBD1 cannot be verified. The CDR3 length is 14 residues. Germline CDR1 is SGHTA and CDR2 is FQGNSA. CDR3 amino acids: CASSTDRVSDTQYF.

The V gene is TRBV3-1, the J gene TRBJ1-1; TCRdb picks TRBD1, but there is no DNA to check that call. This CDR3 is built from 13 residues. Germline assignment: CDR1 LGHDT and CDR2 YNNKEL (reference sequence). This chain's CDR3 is CASRLTGNTEAFF.

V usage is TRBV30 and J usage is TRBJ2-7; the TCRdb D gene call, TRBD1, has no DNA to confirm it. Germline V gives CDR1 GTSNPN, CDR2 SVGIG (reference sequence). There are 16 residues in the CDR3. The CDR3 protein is CAWSGRDRGRKYEQYF.

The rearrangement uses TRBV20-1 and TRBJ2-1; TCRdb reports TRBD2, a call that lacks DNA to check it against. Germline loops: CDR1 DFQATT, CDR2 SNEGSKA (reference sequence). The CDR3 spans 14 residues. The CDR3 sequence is CSAKLAGGRNEQFF.

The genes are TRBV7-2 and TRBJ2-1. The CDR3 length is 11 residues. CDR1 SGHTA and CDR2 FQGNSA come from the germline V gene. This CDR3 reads CASSPDIGEFF.

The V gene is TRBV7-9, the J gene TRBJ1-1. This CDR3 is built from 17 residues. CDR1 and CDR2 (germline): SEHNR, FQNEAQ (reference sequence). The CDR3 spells CASSSKQPLSMNTEAFF. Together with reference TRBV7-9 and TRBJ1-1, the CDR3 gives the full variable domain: DTGVSQNPRHKITKRGQNVTFRCDPISEHNRLYWYRQTLGQGPEFLTYFQNEAQLEKSRLLSDRFSAERPKGSFSTLEIQRTEQGDSAMYLCASSSKQPLSMNTEAFFGQGTRLTVV.

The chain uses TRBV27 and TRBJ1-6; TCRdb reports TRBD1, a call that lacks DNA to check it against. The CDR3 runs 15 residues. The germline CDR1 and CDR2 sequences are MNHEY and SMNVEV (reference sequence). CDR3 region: CASSRIQGWNSPLHF.

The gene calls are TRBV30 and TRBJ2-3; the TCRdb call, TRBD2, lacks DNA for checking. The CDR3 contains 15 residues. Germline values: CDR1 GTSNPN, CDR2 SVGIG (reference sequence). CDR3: CAWRRENLRTDTQYF.

The CDR3 sequence: CASSYPGTRTDTQYF. The chain links TRBV6-2 or TRBV6-3 to TRBJ2-3; as DNA is missing, the TRBD1 call by TCRdb cannot be tested. Germline V gene sequence: CDR1 MNHEY, CDR2 SVGEGT. The CDR3 runs to 15 residues.

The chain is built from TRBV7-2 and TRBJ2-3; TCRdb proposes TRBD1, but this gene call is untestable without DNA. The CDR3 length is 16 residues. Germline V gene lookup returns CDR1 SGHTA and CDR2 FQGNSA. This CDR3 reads CASSLMLTGGADTQYF. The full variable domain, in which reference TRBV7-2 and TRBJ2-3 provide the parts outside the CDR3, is GAGVSQSPSNKVTEKGKDVELRCDPISGHTALYWYRQSLGQGLEFLIYFQGNSAPDKSGLPSDRFSAERTGGSVSTLTIQRTQQEDSAVYLCASSLMLTGGADTQYFGPGTRLTVL.

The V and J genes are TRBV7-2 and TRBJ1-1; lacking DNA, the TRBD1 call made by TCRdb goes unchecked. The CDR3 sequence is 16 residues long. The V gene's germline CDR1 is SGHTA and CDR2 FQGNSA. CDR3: CASSPPGRQPNTEAFF.

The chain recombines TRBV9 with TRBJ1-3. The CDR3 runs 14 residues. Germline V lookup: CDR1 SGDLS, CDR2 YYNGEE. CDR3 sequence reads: CASSEGFSGNTIYF.

The CDR3 loop reads CAVQGQSWDEQFF. V usage is TRBV24-1 and J usage is TRBJ2-1; the D gene TCRdb calls, TRBD1, cannot be checked with no DNA. CDR3 length: 13 amino acids. CDR1 is KGHDR and CDR2 is SFDVKD in the germline V gene.

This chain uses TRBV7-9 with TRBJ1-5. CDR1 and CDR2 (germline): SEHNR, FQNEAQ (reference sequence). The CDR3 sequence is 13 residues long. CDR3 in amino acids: CASTLGSNQPQHF.

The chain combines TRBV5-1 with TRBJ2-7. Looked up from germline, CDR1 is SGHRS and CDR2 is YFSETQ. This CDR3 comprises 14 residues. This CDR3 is CASRINRNTYEQYF.

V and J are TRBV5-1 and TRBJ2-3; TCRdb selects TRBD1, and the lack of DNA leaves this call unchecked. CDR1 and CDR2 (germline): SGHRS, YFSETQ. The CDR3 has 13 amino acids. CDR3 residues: CASAPGGADTQYF.

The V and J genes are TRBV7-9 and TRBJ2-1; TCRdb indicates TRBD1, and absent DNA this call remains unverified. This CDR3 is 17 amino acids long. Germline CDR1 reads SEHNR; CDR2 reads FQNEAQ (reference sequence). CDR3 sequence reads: CASSSYLASRAYNEQFF.

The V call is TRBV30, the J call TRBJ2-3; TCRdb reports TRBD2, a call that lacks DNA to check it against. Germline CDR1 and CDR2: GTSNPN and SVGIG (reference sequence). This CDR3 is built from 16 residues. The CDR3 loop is CAWSVTLAAGTDTQYF.

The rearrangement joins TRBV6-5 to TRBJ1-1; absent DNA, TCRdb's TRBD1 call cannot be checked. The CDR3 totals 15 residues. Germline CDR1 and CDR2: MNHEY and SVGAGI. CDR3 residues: CASSWGISPGGFSFF.

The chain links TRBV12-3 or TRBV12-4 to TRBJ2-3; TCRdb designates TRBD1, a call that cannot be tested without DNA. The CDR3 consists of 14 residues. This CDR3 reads CASSSPPRGDTQYF.